This T cell receptor (beta chain) was sequenced during a study of spatial heterogeneity in lung cancer. In the library, each TCR cDNA molecule bore its own unique molecular identifier. TCRdb reprocessed the 5' RACE reads via MiXCR and lists one record per CDR3 protein. The sample lists some 13,000 distinct CDR3 sequences; roughly an eighth were seen once. Time point indicated: sample taken at primary tumor resection. In each case, whole RNA from tumor, nontumor lung or frozen PBMC was sequenced unsorted. V was pared by 6 bases and J by 6 bases, with 4 bases of the junction left unmatched. The CDR3 is 12 residues long.

The sequencing used PBMCs, collected at surgery. The chain joins TRBV12-3 or TRBV12-4 to TRBJ2-7; TRBD1 matches at 8 bases. The sequence derives from a female donor with early-stage non-small cell lung cancer. The CDR3 loop is CASSNTGGEQYF. The DNA of the CDR3 is TGTGCCAGCAGCAATACAGGGGGCGAGCAGTACTTC.